This T cell receptor beta chain was profiled in a study of radiotherapy plus CTLA-4 blockade in lung cancer. Study summary: Around 18% of enrolled patients responded objectively, and approximately 34% had disease control. Study-level points and caveats: Clones of tumor-derived TCRs expanded in blood after radiotherapy plus ipilimumab.

Focal radiation plus CTLA-4 blockade with ipilimumab was given to patients with chemo-refractory metastatic non-small-cell lung cancer. Concerning this clone itself: Its antigen remains unidentified.

Libraries were prepared by immunoSEQ multiplex PCR; TCRdb keeps only in-frame clonotypes and omits some of them. The sample holds tens of thousands of clones, around 75% seen once. CDR3 length equals 14 residues. Germline CDR1 and CDR2: MNHNY and SVGAGI (reference sequence). Trimming pared 4 bases from V and 0 bases from J, leaving 6 bases between. The starting material was peripheral blood, obtained from a patient treated with radiotherapy plus ipilimumab. The rearrangement uses TRBV6-6 and TRBJ1-4; D not certain. This receptor was obtained from a human donor with non-small cell lung cancer that progressed on radiotherapy plus ipilimumab. CDR3 DNA: TGTGCCAGCAGTTCGGTTGCAACTAATGAAAAACTGTTTTTT. The encoded protein is CASSSVATNEKLFF.